One and the same sample provided the 28 T cell receptor beta chains below, sequenced in a study of shared T cell receptors in the human thymus. Sequenced by immunoSEQ multiplex PCR; TCRdb stores in-frame clones only, minus some. The table has fewer than 700,000 clones, approximately 90% seen once. The same data also contributed to another study, on human thymus T cells.

Source material: thymocytes. The source of these receptors is a boy under three years old with a congenital heart defect.

The chain employs TRBV6-5 and TRBJ1-1, with D perhaps TRBD1 (5 bases). Trimming removed 2 bases from V and 0 bases from J, with 7 bases in between. Germline CDR1 reads MNHEY; CDR2 reads SVGAGI. The CDR3 is made up of 14 amino acids. The DNA of the CDR3 is TGTGCCAGCAGTTACGCAGGGATGAACACTGAAGCTTTCTTT. It codes for CASSYAGMNTEAFF.

The rearrangement joins TRBV15 to TRBJ1-2; no firm D call. V lost 1 base and J lost 4, with 13 bases in between. The CDR3 contains 15 residues. Germline-derived CDR1 and CDR2 are LNHNV and YYDKDF (reference sequence). CDR3 sequence: CATSRVGVLGYGYTF. As DNA, the CDR3 is TGTGCCACCAGCAGAGTAGGAGTCCTGGGCTATGGCTACACCTTC.

The V gene is TRBV7-2, the J gene TRBJ1-3; D call uncertain. The CDR3 runs to 16 residues. Germline CDR1 is SGHTA and CDR2 is FQGNSA. V was trimmed by 5 bases and J by 0 bases, leaving 14 bases between them. In DNA form, the CDR3 reads TGTGCCAGCAGCCCTAGGCCCGGGGACTCTGGAAACACCATATATTTT. This gives the protein CASSPRPGDSGNTIYF.

CDR3 DNA: TGTGCCAGCAGCGGGACTAAATTCACAGATACGCAGTATTTT. It is translated as CASSGTKFTDTQYF. The genes are TRBV9 and TRBJ2-3, with D perhaps TRBD2 (6 bases). There are 14 residues in the CDR3. Trimming shortened V by 3 bases and J by 2 bases, and 10 bases separated the two germline ends. CDR1 is SGDLS, CDR2 YYNGEE, per germline.

This clone was seen only once. The J gene is TRBJ2-7, the V gene TRBV10-3; a weak D match, TRBD2 (7 bases). Germline CDR1 is ENHRY and CDR2 is SYGVKD. V shed 2 bases and J shed 2 bases, with 19 bases lying between them. CDR3 size: 17 residues. The CDR3 DNA follows: TGTGCCATCAGTGAGCCCTTGGGAGGGGGGCCGACCTACGAGCAGTACTTC. As protein: CAISEPLGGGPTYEQYF.

V usage is TRBV28 and J usage is TRBJ2-2, with 10 positions matching TRBD2. The length of the CDR3 is 18 residues. Germline-derived CDR1 and CDR2 are MDHEN and SYDVKM. Losses at the gene ends were 5 bases for V and 5 bases for J; bases not matched to a gene: 14. The CDR3 spells CASSLPGLAYKATGELFF. CDR3 bases: TGTGCCAGCAGTCTCCCGGGACTAGCGTATAAGGCGACCGGGGAGCTGTTTTTT.

V usage is TRBV7-6 and J usage is TRBJ2-7, with 12 bases fitting TRBD1. Germline CDR1 is SGHVS and CDR2 is FNYEAQ. After removal of 3 bases from V and 4 bases from J, the junction contained 4 bases not matched to a gene. The CDR3 is 15 residues long. The CDR3 protein is CASSLGQGAKYEQYF. In DNA form, the CDR3 reads TGTGCCAGCAGCTTGGGACAGGGGGCGAAATACGAGCAGTACTTC. Based on the CDR3 plus reference TRBV7-6 and TRBJ2-7, the full variable domain is GAGVSQSPRYKVTKRGQDVALRCDPISGHVSLYWYRQALGQGPEFLTYFNYEAQQDKSGLPNDRFSAERPEGSISTLTIQRTEQRDSAMYRCASSLGQGAKYEQYFGPGTRLTVT.

The chain employs TRBV2 and TRBJ2-3; TRBD2 matches 10 bases. The CDR3 runs to 16 residues. V was clipped by 4 bases and J by 1 base; unmatched bases: 5. CDR1 and CDR2 from the germline V gene are SNHLY and FYNNEI. CDR3 sequence (DNA): TGTGCCAGCAGTGTAACCGGGACTAGCGGCACAGATACGCAGTATTTT. The encoded protein is CASSVTGTSGTDTQYF.

This clone was detected only a few times. The J gene is TRBJ2-1, the V gene TRBV6-1, with 7 nucleotides matching TRBD1. V shed 4 bases, J shed 8 bases, and the junction held 5 bases outside the gene matches. The CDR3 sequence is 13 residues long. From germline, CDR1 is MNHNS and CDR2 SASEGT. CDR3 loop: CASSVEGAHEQFF. The CDR3 bases are TGTGCCAGCAGTGTAGAGGGGGCCCATGAGCAGTTCTTC.

This sequence joins TRBV19 and TRBJ2-7, with 10 bases identical to TRBD1. Germline V gives CDR1 LNHDA, CDR2 SQIVND (reference sequence). V lost 5 bases to trimming and J lost 3 bases; unmatched junction nucleotides: 7. The CDR3 consists of 15 residues. The CDR3 protein is CASSPRGDRGYEQYF. The CDR3 nucleotides are TGTGCCAGTAGTCCAAGAGGGGACAGGGGCTACGAGCAGTACTTC.

The chain uses TRBV9 and TRBJ2-1; a weak D match, TRBD1 (5 bases). V shed 5 bases and J shed 7 bases, with 16 bases lying between them. The germline V gene encodes CDR1 SGDLS and CDR2 YYNGEE. This CDR3 region has 14 residues. DNA for the CDR3: TGTGCCAGCAGGGAATCTCCCAGGGATAATGAGCAGTTCTTC. Protein: CASRESPRDNEQFF. The whole variable domain, filled in from reference TRBV9 and TRBJ2-1, reads DSGVTQTPKHLITATGQRVTLRCSPRSGDLSVYWYQQSLDQGLQFLIQYYNGEERAKGNILERFSAQQFPDLHSELNLSSLELGDSALYFCASRESPRDNEQFFGPGTRLTVL.

The chain employs TRBV4-3 and TRBJ2-2; D gene ambiguous. CDR1 and CDR2 from the germline V gene are LGHNA and YSLEER. V lost 0 bases to trimming and J lost 4 bases, with 12 bases between them. This CDR3 region has 16 residues. This CDR3 is CASSQDWLRPTGELFF. The CDR3, as DNA: TGCGCCAGCAGCCAAGATTGGTTGAGGCCCACCGGGGAGCTGTTTTTT.

The table lists this clone with a count of one. V and J are TRBV12-2 and TRBJ2-1; the D segment call TRBD1 is taken from the table without a DNA check. TRBV12-2 is a listed pseudogene. The CDR3 runs 14 residues. CDR3 residues: CASRPRQGVDEQFF. CDR3 DNA sequence: TGTGCAAGTCGCCCCCGACAGGGGGTAGATGAGCAGTTCTTC.

The chain recombines TRBV9 with TRBJ2-1; TRBD2 is a possible D gene (6 bases). Trimming removed 3 bases from V and 5 bases from J, with 18 bases in between. CDR1 is SGDLS, CDR2 YYNGEE, per germline. The CDR3 has 16 amino acids. DNA for the CDR3: TGTGCCAGCAGCGACTTAGGGGCTAGCGTTCACAATGAGCAGTTCTTC. Its translation is CASSDLGASVHNEQFF.

This clone was counted between two and nine times. The CDR3 bases are TGTGCCAGCAGTGAGCGACGGGGGCCCCAGCATTTT. It specifies CASSERRGPQHF. V gene TRBV6-1 combines with J gene TRBJ1-5; the D is unclear. This CDR3 has 12 amino acids. V dropped 3 bases and J dropped 9 bases, with 9 bases sitting between them. Per the germline V gene, CDR1 is MNHNS and CDR2 is SASEGT.

This sequence joins TRBV12-5 and TRBJ2-3; D possibly corresponds to TRBD2 (5 bases). V dropped 1 base and J dropped 7 bases, with 9 bases sitting between them. Germline V lookup: CDR1 LGHNT, CDR2 FRNRAP. The CDR3 extends over 13 amino acids. For the CDR3, the DNA is TGTGCTAGTGGTTTGGGAGCGGAGTATACGCAGTATTTT. This gives the protein CASGLGAEYTQYF.

The CDR3 DNA is TGCAGCCGGAGGGACGAACACAATGAGCAGTTCTTC. Translation gives CSRRDEHNEQFF. The chain carries TRBV29-1 and TRBJ2-1, with TRBD2 as a possible D gene (6 bases). The CDR3 covers 12 residues. Germline V gene sequence: CDR1 SQVTM, CDR2 ANQGSEA. V was pared by 8 bases and J by 5 bases, with 13 bases between.

V usage is TRBV12-5 and J usage is TRBJ1-1, with 8 bases that match TRBD1. CDR3 length: 14 residues. In germline, CDR1 is LGHNT, CDR2 FRNRAP. Trimming cost V 6 bases and J 1 base; bases outside gene matches: 4. The CDR3 protein is CASGTGTGNTEAFF. The CDR3 DNA reads TGTGCTAGTGGCACCGGGACAGGGAACACTGAAGCTTTCTTT.

The J gene is TRBJ2-4, the V gene TRBV27; D not resolved. Trimming took off 0 bases at V and 0 bases at J, with 12 bases between the two ends. In germline, CDR1 is MNHEY, CDR2 SMNVEV (reference sequence). CDR3 length: 17 residues. This CDR3 reads CASSLSRPTLAKNIQYF. CDR3 bases: TGTGCCAGCAGTTTATCTCGACCGACACTAGCCAAAAACATTCAGTACTTC.

This rearrangement joins TRBV27 to TRBJ1-2; TRBD1 matches 8 bases. The germline CDR1 and CDR2 sequences are MNHEY and SMNVEV (reference sequence). CDR3 length: 17 residues. V shed 0 bases, J shed 4 bases, and the junction held 10 bases outside the gene matches. The CDR3 sequence is CASSLSMGRGPVYGYTF. CDR3 nucleotide sequence: TGTGCCAGCAGTTTATCGATGGGCAGGGGGCCCGTCTATGGCTACACCTTC.

The chain joins TRBV7-9 to TRBJ2-1, with 12 bases that match TRBD2. The CDR3 has 16 amino acids. V shed 0 bases and J 3 bases; nucleotides not matched to a gene: 0. CDR1 is SEHNR and CDR2 is FQNEAQ in the germline V gene (reference sequence). The CDR3 is CASSLATSGGYNEQFF. CDR3 coding DNA: TGTGCCAGCAGCTTAGCGACTAGCGGGGGCTACAATGAGCAGTTCTTC.

On this clone: The sample holds other DNA sequences that translate to the same CDR3. The chain carries TRBV6-5 and TRBJ2-7; 8 bases match TRBD2. The CDR3 has 14 residues. Germline CDR1 MNHEY, CDR2 SVGAGI. Trimming at V came to 5 bases and at J to 0 bases, leaving 3 bases not matched to a gene. CDR3 DNA sequence: TGTGCCAGCAGTCCCGGGGGGGGCTCCTACGAGCAGTACTTC. Encoded protein: CASSPGGGSYEQYF.

The chain joins TRBV29-1 to TRBJ1-1, with TRBD1 matching 7 bases. CDR3 length: 14 residues. CDR1 is SQVTM, CDR2 ANQGSEA, per germline. V lost 7 bases to trimming and J lost 0 bases; unmatched junction nucleotides: 8. CDR3 amino acids: CSDSGTDLNTEAFF. As DNA, the CDR3 is TGCAGCGACTCCGGGACAGACTTGAACACTGAAGCTTTCTTT.

The chain has TRBV7-2 and TRBJ2-7, with 7 bases that match TRBD2. The CDR3 is made up of 16 amino acids. Trimming cost V 5 bases and J 5 bases; bases outside gene matches: 15. CDR1 and CDR2 from the germline V gene are SGHTA and FQGNSA. The CDR3 DNA reads TGTGCCAGCAGCCAGGGATCGAAGCGGGATGAGAACGAGCAGTACTTC. This codes for CASSQGSKRDENEQYF.

The J gene is TRBJ2-7, the V gene TRBV9, with D maybe TRBD1 (6 bases). The CDR3 extends over 18 amino acids. Germline CDR1 SGDLS, CDR2 YYNGEE. V was cut by 4 bases and J by 3 bases, with 26 bases left in between. The CDR3 region is CASSTRDTALGGNYEQYF. DNA for the CDR3: TGTGCCAGCAGCACCCGGGACACGGCGTTAGGTGGGAACTACGAGCAGTACTTC.

This chain links TRBV7-9 with TRBJ2-7, with a tentative D call TRBD1 (6 bases). V was trimmed by 5 bases and J by 4 bases, leaving 21 bases between them. From germline, CDR1 is SEHNR and CDR2 FQNEAQ (reference sequence). The CDR3 is 16 amino acids. The CDR3 nucleotides read TGTGCCAGCAGCATAAATCCGGGAACTAGGGGGTACGAGCAGTACTTC. It yields the protein CASSINPGTRGYEQYF.

The gene calls are TRBV28 and TRBJ2-7; the match to TRBD2 covers 8 bases. This CDR3 contains 17 residues. After removal of 4 bases from V and 5 bases from J, the junction contained 16 bases not matched to a gene. Germline CDR1 is MDHEN and CDR2 is SYDVKM. Here the CDR3 DNA reads TGTGCCAGCAGTTCCCGCCTGGGAGCGGGAGTATCCAACGAGCAGTACTTC. The encoded protein is CASSSRLGAGVSNEQYF.

This clone was counted a single time. The chain employs TRBV29-1 and TRBJ2-7; D perhaps matches TRBD1 (7 bases). V lost 5 bases, J lost 5 bases, and 16 bases lay in between. This CDR3 is built from 13 residues. The V gene's germline CDR1 is SQVTM and CDR2 ANQGSEA. CDR3 DNA: TGCAGCGTTCCTGTGCAGGGGGGTCACGAGCAGTACTTC. Translation: CSVPVQGGHEQYF.